The 25 T cell receptor beta chains given below trace back to one sample, sequenced in a study of control samples from healthy donors and cancer patients. The assay was immunoSEQ multiplex PCR, and TCRdb's table has in-frame clones only and misses some. The data contain approximately 170,000 clones, approximately 90% of them singletons. Sequencing was done on a sample of blood. The receptors were gathered from a woman in her twenties or thirties in good health.

This clone appeared a few times. This chain uses TRBV3-1 (or the pseudogene TRBV3-2) with TRBJ2-7; 10 bases are shared with TRBD2. V was clipped by 1 base and J by 2 bases; unmatched bases: 14. Per the germline V gene, CDR1 is LGHDT and CDR2 is YNNKEL (reference sequence). The CDR3 consists of 19 residues. DNA for the CDR3: TGTGCCAGCAGCCAAGGTACCGCACGGACTAGCGGCCTTACCTACGAGCAGTACTTC. Protein sequence: CASSQGTARTSGLTYEQYF.

The V call is TRBV29-1, the J call TRBJ1-2; D gene uncertain. The CDR3 spans 13 residues. The germline CDR1 and CDR2 sequences are SQVTM and ANQGSEA. Trimming shortened V by 4 bases and J by 2 bases, and 11 bases separated the two germline ends. The CDR3 DNA follows: TGCAGCGTTGTAGTCGAGGACAACTATGGCTACACCTTC. Residues: CSVVVEDNYGYTF.

This sequence joins TRBV19 and TRBJ2-3; weak D call: TRBD2 (6 bases). Germline V gene sequence: CDR1 LNHDA, CDR2 SQIVND (reference sequence). The ends were cut back, 7 bases at V and 4 bases at J, with 15 bases in the middle. This CDR3 has 14 amino acids. The CDR3 region has the DNA TGTGCCAGTATACAGCCGGGAGAAGCAGATACGCAGTATTTT. Translation: CASIQPGEADTQYF.

The CDR3 region has the DNA TGTGCCAGCAGCTTAACAGGGACTAGCAGTGAGCAGTTCTTC. The encoded protein is CASSLTGTSSEQFF. This chain connects TRBV7-3 to TRBJ2-1; 9 bases agree with TRBD2. The V gene's germline CDR1 is SGHTA and CDR2 FQGTGA. This CDR3 is built from 14 residues. V lost 0 bases to trimming and J lost 9 bases; unmatched junction nucleotides: 3.

This clone was detected only once. At one end the junction does not follow the germline gene, possibly because of a read error. This sequence joins TRBV3-1 (or the pseudogene TRBV3-2) and TRBJ2-6; maybe TRBD1 (5 bases). Germline CDR1 reads LGHDT; CDR2 reads YNNKEL (reference sequence). The CDR3 has 16 amino acids. As DNA, the CDR3 is TGTGCCAGCGGCCAGTTAGCAGGGTCAGGGGCCAACGTCCTGACTTTC. Translation: CASGQLAGSGANVLTF.

This clone is a singleton in its sample. Written as DNA, the CDR3 is TGTGCCAGTAGTCCCCTATTTGCCTTAATCAATGAGCAGTTCTTC. Protein product: CASSPLFALINEQFF. The gene calls are TRBV19 and TRBJ2-1, with D unresolved. Trimming stripped 5 bases from V and 6 bases from J, with 17 bases between. CDR1 is LNHDA and CDR2 is SQIVND in the germline V gene (reference sequence). This CDR3 comprises 15 residues.

The V gene is TRBV20-1, the J gene TRBJ2-7; TRBD1 is a possible D gene (5 bases). Looked up from germline, CDR1 is DFQATT and CDR2 is SNEGSKA (reference sequence). V was pared by 5 bases and J by 3 bases, with 8 bases between. The CDR3 loop spans 11 amino acids. In nucleotides, the CDR3 is TGCAGTGCTTACACAGGCTACGAGCAGTACTTC. Protein: CSAYTGYEQYF.

The DNA of the CDR3 is TGTGCCAGAACGAGGGACAGAAGAGAAAAACTGTTTTTT. Its protein is CARTRDRREKLFF. The chain joins TRBV7-5 to TRBJ1-4; TRBD1, the D gene given by the table, was not confirmed from the DNA. TRBV7-5 is flagged as a pseudogene. The CDR3 sequence is 13 residues long.

The CDR3 reads CASSRTSTDTQYF. In nucleotides, the CDR3 is TGTGCCAGCAGCCGAACCTCCACAGATACGCAGTATTTT. The rearrangement links TRBV13 to TRBJ2-3; no clear D gene. This CDR3 contains 13 residues. Trimming stripped 5 bases from V and 2 bases from J, with 8 bases between. Germline V gene lookup returns CDR1 PRHDT and CDR2 FYEKMQ (reference sequence).

The chain employs TRBV27 and TRBJ2-7; 11 positions agree with TRBD2. The CDR3 runs to 15 residues. V trimming: 5 bases; J trimming: 7 bases; junction bases outside the gene matches: 10. From germline, CDR1 is MNHEY and CDR2 SMNVEV (reference sequence). The CDR3 region has the DNA TGTGCCAGCAGTCTTCTAGCGGGAGGCGTCTGGGAGCAGTACTTC. Amino acid sequence: CASSLLAGGVWEQYF.

This chain connects TRBV28 to TRBJ1-5; a possible D gene is TRBD1 (6 bases). Germline-derived CDR1 and CDR2 are MDHEN and SYDVKM. CDR3 length equals 13 residues. The V end was cut by 6 bases, the J end by 11 bases, with 17 bases between. The chain's CDR3 is CASSTRQVLTQHF. Written as DNA, the CDR3 is TGTGCCAGCAGCACGCGACAGGTTTTGACCCAGCATTTT.

This sequence joins TRBV12-3 or TRBV12-4 and TRBJ2-1, with a tentative D call TRBD2 (6 bases). The V end lost 3 bases, the J end lost 12 bases, and 15 bases lay between the germline ends. This CDR3 is 13 amino acids long. The DNA for the CDR3 is TGTGCCAGCAGTTTTTCAGCGGGTGGGGGGCAGTTCTTC. This gives the protein CASSFSAGGGQFF.

This clone occurred once. The same CDR3 is also encoded by other DNA sequences in this sample. This chain links TRBV2 with TRBJ2-7; TRBD1 agrees at 7 bases. This CDR3 has 12 amino acids. With 4 bases clipped from V and 3 bases from J, the junction kept 0 bases outside the gene matches. CDR1 is SNHLY and CDR2 is FYNNEI in the germline V gene. The CDR3: CASSGDSYEQYF. The CDR3 region has the DNA TGTGCCAGCAGTGGGGACAGCTACGAGCAGTACTTC.

This chain joins TRBV27 and TRBJ2-7, with D possibly matching TRBD1 (5 bases). V was cut by 7 bases and J by 3 bases, with 19 bases left in between. The CDR3 runs 15 residues. The V gene's germline CDR1 is MNHEY and CDR2 SMNVEV (reference sequence). CDR3 bases: TGTGCCAGCACCTACAGGCAGGGTAGAAACTACGAGCAGTACTTC. Encoded protein: CASTYRQGRNYEQYF.

In DNA, the CDR3 is TGTGCCAGCAACGAGCAGGGCGGGAACACTGAAGCTTTCTTT. Protein product: CASNEQGGNTEAFF. The chain recombines TRBV2 with TRBJ1-1, with a tentative D call TRBD1 (5 bases). The germline V gene encodes CDR1 SNHLY and CDR2 FYNNEI. This CDR3 contains 14 residues. Trimming removed 7 bases at V and 1 base at J, with 13 bases between.

This clone has a single count. The chain links TRBV27 to TRBJ1-4, with 9 bases identical to TRBD1. Germline assignment: CDR1 MNHEY and CDR2 SMNVEV (reference sequence). The CDR3 is made up of 16 amino acids. V dropped 5 bases and J dropped 8; count of bases not matched to a gene: 12. This chain's CDR3 is CASSAQPGQGLEKLFF. CDR3 bases: TGTGCCAGCAGTGCACAACCGGGACAGGGCCTCGAAAAACTGTTTTTT.

The CDR3 spells CAWSALASNEQFF. DNA of the CDR3: TGTGCCTGGAGTGCTCTAGCGTCCAATGAGCAGTTCTTC. The V gene is TRBV30, the J gene TRBJ2-1; D might be TRBD2 (6 bases). Germline-derived CDR1 and CDR2 are GTSNPN and SVGIG (reference sequence). The germline V and J ends were trimmed by 1 base and 6 bases, with 10 bases remaining between them. This CDR3 is built from 13 residues.

The V call is TRBV5-1, the J call TRBJ1-1; 7 nucleotides agree with TRBD1. In germline, CDR1 is SGHRS, CDR2 YFSETQ. The CDR3 extends over 15 amino acids. Unmatched junction bases numbered 6, after V lost 0 bases and J lost 4 bases. The CDR3 DNA reads TGCGCCAGCAGCTTGGTTGGTGACAGGGCCACTGAAGCTTTCTTT. Translating it yields CASSLVGDRATEAFF.

J is TRBJ1-4 and V is TRBV19; D is undetermined. The CDR3 is made up of 13 amino acids. CDR1 is LNHDA, CDR2 SQIVND, per germline (reference sequence). Trimming removed 7 bases at V and 10 bases at J, with 16 bases between. CDR3: CASTSFKGGKLFF. CDR3 nucleotide sequence: TGTGCCAGTACCTCCTTTAAGGGAGGAAAACTGTTTTTT.

This clone was detected once. The rearrangement uses TRBV7-9 and TRBJ2-7; the match to TRBD2 covers 11 bases. There are 16 residues in the CDR3. Trimming cost V 0 bases and J 4 bases; bases outside gene matches: 5. Germline assignment: CDR1 SEHNR and CDR2 FQNEAQ (reference sequence). The CDR3 nucleotides are TGTGCCAGCAGCTTAGCTTTAGCGGGAGGGCCTTACGAGCAGTACTTC. Its translation: CASSLALAGGPYEQYF.

The CDR3 DNA sequence: TGTGCCAGTAGTATAGGGGAGGGAGAGTACAATGAGCAGTTCTTC. Encoded protein: CASSIGEGEYNEQFF. The V call is TRBV19, the J call TRBJ2-1; 7 positions match TRBD2. CDR1 LNHDA and CDR2 SQIVND come from the germline V gene (reference sequence). The CDR3 extends over 15 amino acids. After removal of 1 base from V and 4 bases from J, the junction contained 4 bases not matched to a gene.

This rearrangement joins TRBV19 to TRBJ1-3; 9 nucleotides match TRBD1. Germline V gene sequence: CDR1 LNHDA, CDR2 SQIVND (reference sequence). V gave up 3 bases and J gave up 1 base; unmatched junction bases: 4. The CDR3 loop spans 16 amino acids. The DNA of the CDR3 is TGTGCCAGTAGTATTGACAGGGGGACTTCTGGAAACACCATATATTTT. Encoded protein: CASSIDRGTSGNTIYF.

V and J are TRBV4-3 and TRBJ1-5; TRBD1 aligns across 7 bases. V was clipped by 0 bases and J by 0 bases; unmatched bases: 11. The CDR3 spans 19 residues. CDR1 and CDR2 (germline): LGHNA, YSLEER. This chain's CDR3 is CASSQDAALRGASNQPQHF. The CDR3 nucleotides are TGCGCCAGCAGCCAAGATGCGGCCCTCAGGGGGGCTAGCAATCAGCCCCAGCATTTT.

This clone has a handful of counts. V is TRBV4-1 and J is TRBJ2-4; D is uncertain. The length of the CDR3 is 16 residues. The germline gives CDR1 MGHRA, CDR2 YSYEKL. The V end was cut by 1 base, the J end by 3 bases, with 13 bases between. As DNA, the CDR3 is TGCGCCAGCAGCCAAGCCCCCTTGCGTAGCAAAAACATTCAGTACTTC. Translated: CASSQAPLRSKNIQYF.

The genes are TRBV10-3 and TRBJ1-3, with a tentative D call TRBD1 (5 bases). The CDR3 contains 14 residues. The germline V gene has CDR1 ENHRY and CDR2 SYGVKD. The V and J ends lost 2 bases and 2 bases respectively, with 7 bases between them. The CDR3 coding sequence is TGTGCCATCAGTGAGGGAGGGGCTGGAAACACCATATATTTT. Amino acid sequence: CAISEGGAGNTIYF.